The T cell receptor beta chain described here comes from a study of graft-versus-host responses after intestinal transplantation (dated by TCRdb to 2020 to 2022). For the wider study: The transplants that recipients received were multivisceral, liver-intestinal, or isolated intestinal. All recipients received anti-thymocyte globulin induction followed by maintenance tacrolimus and steroids for two to four years. Bulk TCR-beta CDR3 sequencing was used to track graft-versus-host and host-versus-graft alloreactive T cell clones in the graft, circulation and bone marrow after intestinal transplantation. To identify alloreactive clones, pre-transplant mixed lymphocyte reaction products were sequenced and then compared with unstimulated pre-transplant donor and recipient T cells. Of the 20 to 25 intestinal transplant recipients enrolled in the cohort, one of whom was a retransplant, 3 patients without pretransplant specimens were excluded. A peak of at least 4% donor T cells among recipient peripheral blood mononuclear cells was the definition used for donor T cell macrochimerism. Samples from a few later patients were sequenced in-house on an Illumina MiSeq with MiXCR processing rather than by the commercial service. Study-wide conclusions, independent of this receptor: In patients with donor T cell macrochimerism, the allografts had high GvH to HvG T cell clonal ratios. The relatively low number and heterogeneity of intestinal transplant patients limited the conclusions. Early after transplant, declines in HvG clones were associated with peak levels of circulating GvH clones. GvH clones were found in recipient bone marrow, and some of the GvH clones appeared earlier in ileal mucosa or blood, which is consistent with an intestinal mucosal origin.

The time point label for this specimen denotes: cells obtained before transplantation from donor or recipient. CD3+CD4+ and CD3+CD8+ populations were FACS-sorted from unstimulated pre-transplant donor and recipient cells taken from spleen or lymph nodes. This clone was seen only a few times. Its specific antigen is unknown. No quality values exist for individual bases; no much larger clone is one base distant. The CDR3 spans 12 residues, from the cysteine through the phenylalanine. The CDR3 DNA has 36 bases and is translated from base 1. The germline V gene provides CDR1 SGHRS and CDR2 YFSETQ. V was cut back by 0 bases and J by 2 bases, leaving a gap of 2 bases between them. The library was produced with the immunoSEQ multiplex PCR assay. For most patients, genomic DNA was isolated with the Qiagen DNeasy Blood and Tissue Kit and sent frozen to Adaptive Biotechnologies for TCR sequencing. For most patients, high-throughput TCR-beta CDR3 sequencing of genomic DNA was performed by Adaptive Biotechnologies. As for the authors' bioinformatics: Adaptive's ImmunoSEQ software was the source of the TCR sequencing data for around 20 patients, while a few other patients were processed with MiXCR and VDJtools. To correct CD4 versus CD8 sorting errors, any sequence found in both subsets at a frequency ratio below 5:1 was removed. CDR3 nucleotide sequences shared between donor and recipient were removed because their origin could not be assigned. At least 2-fold expansion over unstimulated cells and a minimum CFSE-low frequency of 0.002% (template counts) or 0.001% (read counts) were required for clones to be classified as alloreactive. A clone was considered mappable if detected in the sequenced pre-transplant spleen, lymph node, or MLR CFSE-low populations of the donor or recipient. Cumulative frequency of alloreactive clones was calculated as a percentage of all sequences weighted by copy number. Drawn from immuneACCESS, this table holds only the in-frame rearrangements with V and J called that TCRdb kept. Clones are partly lost; checked studies trace under half to an unresolved V gene and leave the rest unexplained. V and J calls and clone size are given by that table; D and trimming were obtained from the DNA. Here the sample has about 88,000 clones; less than 95% occur a single time. Around 0.18% of the sample goes to the ten largest clones.

Material: unstimulated CD4+ T cells sorted from spleen or lymph node cells, obtained before transplant. The sequence joins TRBV5-1 to TRBJ1-1, with the D gene uncertain. The sequence came from a human donor who was the organ donor for an intestinal transplant. The DNA sequence reads TGCGCCAGCAGCTTGGACAACACTGAAGCTTTCTTT. The resulting protein is CASSLDNTEAFF. Where the CDR3 stops, the reference TRBV5-1 and TRBJ1-1 genes take over; the full variable domain is KAGVTQTPRYLIKTRGQQVTLSCSPISGHRSVSWYQQTPGQGLQFLFEYFSETQRNKGNFPGRFSGRQFSNSRSEMNVSTLELGDSALYLCASSLDNTEAFFGQGTRLTVV.